This T cell receptor beta chain derives from a study of cytomegalovirus exposure and HLA in healthy donors. Study results and limitations: Some V segments could not be told apart, so they were left out, TRBV6-2 and TRBV6-3 among them.

It was with 60 Vbeta and 13 Jbeta primers that the PCR ran. Libraries were prepared by immunoSEQ multiplex PCR; TCRdb keeps only in-frame clonotypes and omits some of them. Of approximately 110,000 clones detected, roughly 69% appear once; the ten largest clones hold less than 4.5%. Unrecorded immune exposures were likely, despite nominal health at sampling. CDR1 is MNHNY and CDR2 is SVGAGI in the germline V gene (reference sequence). This CDR3 spans 13 amino acids. Trimming pared 8 bases from V and 6 bases from J, leaving 16 bases between. This clone came up a few times. Its antigen is still unknown. The source material was PBMCs. V gene TRBV6-6 combines with J gene TRBJ1-2; no firm D call. The sequence came from a man younger than 45 in good health and CMV-seropositive. The CDR3 loop reads CASEGRTPNGYTF. The CDR3 bases are TGTGCCAGCGAGGGCCGGACCCCGAATGGCTACACCTTC.